This TCR beta chain stems from a study of cytomegalovirus exposure and HLA in healthy donors. V gave up 5 bases and J gave up 6 bases; unmatched junction bases: 6. Germline values: CDR1 MNHEY, CDR2 SVGAGI. The CDR3 has 14 amino acids. Both 60 Vbeta primers and 13 Jbeta primers went into the PCR. Some clones are missing from TCRdb's copy, which holds only in-frame ones; the method was immunoSEQ multiplex PCR. There are about 150,000 clones in the sample; 80% occur only once, and approximately 4.3% lies in the top ten. This clonotype was obtained from a man aged 25-45 years in good health. Sequenced sample: PBMCs. The rearrangement uses TRBV6-5 and TRBJ2-1, with 8 nucleotides matching TRBD2. The CDR3 spells CASSGALAGNEQFF. For the CDR3, the DNA is TGTGCCAGCAGTGGGGCCCTAGCGGGCAATGAGCAGTTCTTC.